Included here is one T cell receptor (beta chain) sequence, with context. This sample stems from a study of T cells in localized non-small cell lung cancer. Produced via immunoSEQ multiplex PCR; TCRdb's table is partial and in-frame only. The sample yields some 2,000 clones, around 22% seen once. The TCR comes from a woman aged 35 to 75 with stage II lung adenocarcinoma. Sequences were derived from lung tumor tissue, sampled before any cancer treatment.

In DNA, the CDR3 is TGTGCCAGCAGCGTAGCCGTTTTACAAGACAATGAGCAGTTCTTC. This translates into CASSVAVLQDNEQFF. The chain employs TRBV9 and TRBJ2-1, with D uncertain. The ends were cut back, 0 bases at V and 5 bases at J, with 12 bases in the middle. The germline gives CDR1 SGDLS, CDR2 YYNGEE. This CDR3 has 15 amino acids.